Given below is one TCR beta chain in context. The antigen is unknown. The CDR3 has 17 residues. V shed 1 base and J shed 2 bases, with 15 bases lying between them. The germline gives CDR1 MGHDK, CDR2 SYGVNS. TCRdb called the reads again in MiXCR, with one record for every CDR3 protein. The sample lists 900,000 to 950,000 distinct CDR3 sequences, around 29% occurring once. The data belong to a study of T cell repertoires in cytomegalovirus infection. The sequencing here drew on cultured CD8+ T cells from PBMCs, taken from culture after CMV antigen stimulation. This receptor was identified in a human donor in good health (CMV status not recorded). Some clones in this sample may be carry-over from other donors' samples. V usage is TRBV25-1 and J usage is TRBJ1-3; the D is unclear. Here the CDR3 DNA reads TGTGCCAGCAGTGAATCACGCCCGAGGCAGGCTGGAAACACCATATATTTT. Translated, it gives CASSESRPRQAGNTIYF.